Shown below are 23 T cell receptor beta chains from a single sample sequenced in a study of T cells after yellow fever vaccination. TCRdb used MiXCR to reprocess the 5' RACE reads, holding one entry per CDR3 protein. The table has 620,000 or so distinct CDR3 sequences, roughly 17% seen once. Source: PBMCs, taken less than 6 days after the first yellow fever vaccination. Source of these receptors: a man between 18 and 35 years old who received the YFV17D yellow fever vaccine.

This clonotype was counted between two and nine times. This chain joins TRBV7-2 and TRBJ2-5; the match to TRBD2 covers 9 bases. The CDR3 runs to 16 residues. Germline values: CDR1 SGHTA, CDR2 FQGNSA. The junction had 10 bases not matched to a gene; V was cut back by 5 bases and J by 3 bases. The chain's CDR3 is CASSDPGGGEEETQYF. The DNA for the CDR3 is TGTGCCAGCAGCGACCCTGGCGGGGGGGAGGAAGAGACCCAGTACTTC.

The J gene is TRBJ2-1, the V gene TRBV20-1; 8 bases are a match to TRBD1. The germline CDR1 and CDR2 sequences are DFQATT and SNEGSKA (reference sequence). Germline trimming cut 0 bases from V and 1 base from J; bases unmatched to any gene: 5. This CDR3 spans 16 amino acids. The CDR3 region is CSARDLTGASYNEQFF. The CDR3 DNA reads TGCAGTGCTAGAGACCTGACAGGGGCGTCCTACAATGAGCAGTTCTTC.

The sample holds many counts of this clonotype. The chain recombines TRBV6-2 or TRBV6-3 with TRBJ2-1, with D possibly being TRBD2 (7 bases). The length of the CDR3 is 14 residues. The V end was cut by 1 base, the J end by 6 bases, with 10 bases between. CDR1 and CDR2 (germline): MNHEY, SVGEGT. CDR3 in DNA: TGTGCCAGCAGTTACTTCCGGGGGGCCAATGAGCAGTTCTTC. Protein product: CASSYFRGANEQFF.

This clonotype was seen only a few times. The chain links TRBV12-3 or TRBV12-4 to TRBJ2-7, with 11 bases aligning to TRBD2. CDR3 length: 16 residues. J lost 6 bases, V lost 1 base, and 8 bases had no gene match. The CDR3 loop is CASSLEIGGTSGEQYF. The CDR3, as DNA: TGTGCCAGCAGTTTAGAGATTGGAGGGACTAGCGGCGAGCAGTACTTC.

This clonotype was counted only a few times. One end of the junction fails to match germline, which may point to a read error. The rearrangement uses TRBV12-3 or TRBV12-4 and TRBJ1-1, with unresolved D. The CDR3 has 12 amino acids. CDR3 sequence (DNA): TGTGCCAGCAGTTTGGTCTCAGGCCCAGGAGGCTTT. Protein: CASSLVSGPGGF.

This clonotype was seen a handful of times. The rearrangement links TRBV6-5 to TRBJ1-2; D unclear. V was cut by 3 bases and J by 6 bases, with 8 bases left in between. Germline assignment: CDR1 MNHEY and CDR2 SVGAGI. The CDR3 sequence is 12 residues long. The CDR3 DNA reads as TGTGCCAGCAGTTATTTTGGGGATGGCTACACCTTC. As protein: CASSYFGDGYTF.

Only a few counts were recorded for this clonotype. The rearrangement uses TRBV12-3 or TRBV12-4 and TRBJ2-5, with 9 bases identical to TRBD2. The CDR3 has 13 residues. The V gene end was trimmed by 9 bases and the J gene end by 5 bases; junction bases not matched to a gene: 7. In nucleotides, the CDR3 is TGTGCCAGTTTAACGAGCGGGGGGGAGACCCAGTACTTC. It specifies CASLTSGGETQYF.

The sample holds many counts of this clonotype. The junction departs from the called germline gene at one end, perhaps through a read error. The chain links TRBV5-1 to TRBJ2-3; TRBD1 agrees at 8 bases. Germline lookup yields CDR1 SGHRS and CDR2 YFSETQ. This CDR3 region has 14 residues. The CDR3: CASSRQGSTDTQYF. The DNA for the CDR3 is TGTGCCAGCAGTCGACAGGGGAGCACAGATACGCAGTATTTT.

The chain uses TRBV5-1 and TRBJ2-1; 11 bases are shared with TRBD1. The CDR3 sequence is 16 residues long. Germline loops: CDR1 SGHRS, CDR2 YFSETQ. V lost 1 base to trimming and J lost 6 bases; unmatched junction nucleotides: 6. The CDR3: CASSLPGQGVSNEQFF. DNA of the CDR3: TGCGCCAGCAGCTTGCCGGGACAGGGGGTGTCCAATGAGCAGTTCTTC.

This clonotype was picked up many times. The chain couples TRBV10-3 to TRBJ2-7; 11 bases are a match to TRBD1. From germline, CDR1 is ENHRY and CDR2 SYGVKD. The CDR3 covers 14 residues. Trimming cost V 1 base and J 5 bases; bases outside gene matches: 1. The CDR3 DNA reads TGTGCCATCAGTGAGTTGGACAGGGGGCACGAGCAGTACTTC. Its protein product is CAISELDRGHEQYF.

The chain carries TRBV19 and TRBJ2-4, with TRBD1 matching over 10 bases. Germline lookup yields CDR1 LNHDA and CDR2 SQIVND (reference sequence). This CDR3 comprises 14 residues. J lost 10 bases, V lost 4 bases, and 7 bases had no gene match. This CDR3 is CASSNRQGAFIQYF. The CDR3 region has the DNA TGTGCCAGTAGTAACCGACAGGGGGCTTTTATTCAGTACTTC. Supplemented by reference TRBV19 and TRBJ2-4, the full variable domain reads DGGITQSPKYLFRKEGQNVTLSCEQNLNHDAMYWYRQDPGQGLRLIYYSQIVNDFQKGDIAEGYSVSREKKESFPLTVTSAQKNPTAFYLCASSNRQGAFIQYFGAGTRLSVL.

This clonotype was found a few times. This chain links TRBV20-1 with TRBJ1-4, with D possibly being TRBD1 (5 bases). The CDR3 length is 12 residues. Germline CDR1 and CDR2: DFQATT and SNEGSKA (reference sequence). The V end lost 6 bases, the J end lost 4 bases, and 9 bases lay between the germline ends. CDR3: CSAGQYNEKLFF. CDR3 sequence (DNA): TGCAGTGCGGGGCAGTATAATGAAAAACTGTTTTTT.

This chain links TRBV6-2 or TRBV6-3 with TRBJ1-5, with no clear D. The CDR3 covers 14 residues. V gave up 0 bases and J gave up 4 bases, with 7 bases separating them. CDR1 is MNHEY and CDR2 is SVGEGT in the germline V gene. CDR3 loop: CASSYSNRNQPQHF. CDR3 nucleotide sequence: TGTGCCAGCAGTTACTCGAACAGAAATCAGCCCCAGCATTTT.

CDR3 sequence (DNA): TGTGCCAGCAGTAGGAGGGGGTATAGCAATCAGCCCCAGCATTTT. Amino acids: CASSRRGYSNQPQHF. This chain joins TRBV27 and TRBJ1-5, with D possibly being TRBD1 (6 bases). V lost 5 bases and J lost 0, with 11 bases in between. The germline V gene encodes CDR1 MNHEY and CDR2 SMNVEV (reference sequence). The length of the CDR3 is 15 residues.

The rearrangement joins TRBV15 to TRBJ1-2; D is uncertain. CDR1 and CDR2 from the germline V gene are LNHNV and YYDKDF (reference sequence). V was cut by 0 bases and J by 8 bases, with 13 bases left in between. CDR3 length equals 14 residues. In DNA, the CDR3 is TGTGCCACCAGCAGAGATGGGCCCATCGGGGGCTACACCTTC. It codes for CATSRDGPIGGYTF.

The rearrangement joins TRBV5-5 to TRBJ2-2; D is unclear. The CDR3 length is 14 residues. In germline, CDR1 is SGHKS, CDR2 YYEKEE (reference sequence). V lost 7 bases and J 7 bases, leaving 17 bases between the germline ends. The CDR3 sequence: CASGLGLLCGELFF. The CDR3 DNA follows: TGTGCCAGCGGCCTTGGGCTCCTCTGCGGGGAGCTGTTTTTT.

In its sample, this clonotype was seen a few times. V is TRBV7-9 and J is TRBJ1-1; D unresolved. Germline V gene data show CDR1 as SEHNR and CDR2 as FQNEAQ (reference sequence). The CDR3 has 15 amino acids. Trimming removed 0 bases at V and 1 base at J, with 9 bases between. CDR3 residues: CASSLALGENTEAFF. DNA of the CDR3: TGTGCCAGCAGCTTAGCTCTGGGAGAGAACACTGAAGCTTTCTTT.

This clonotype was detected only a few times. The V gene is TRBV6-2 or TRBV6-3, the J gene TRBJ1-2; 8 bases line up with TRBD1. Germline CDR1 is MNHEY and CDR2 is SVGEGT. There are 14 residues in the CDR3. The V segment lost 2 bases and the J segment 5 bases; nucleotides outside the gene matches: 4. The CDR3, as DNA: TGTGCCAGCAGTTACGGAACAGGGGGTTATGGCTACACCTTC. It is translated as CASSYGTGGYGYTF.

This clonotype was found many times. The chain uses TRBV12-3 or TRBV12-4 and TRBJ2-2; D unresolved. This CDR3 has 15 residues. Trimming stripped 7 bases from V and 4 bases from J, with 16 bases between. The CDR3 sequence is CASIRIGSVTGELFF. In DNA form, the CDR3 reads TGTGCCAGCATACGAATAGGGTCGGTCACCGGGGAGCTGTTTTTT.

The chain recombines TRBV2 with TRBJ2-7; D uncertain. This CDR3 region has 12 residues. V lost 3 bases, J lost 9 bases, and 12 bases lay in between. CDR1 and CDR2 from the germline V gene are SNHLY and FYNNEI. This CDR3 reads CASSELPPGQYF. In DNA form, the CDR3 reads TGTGCCAGCAGTGAGTTACCGCCGGGGCAGTACTTC.

The V call is TRBV25-1, the J call TRBJ2-7; 10 nucleotides line up with TRBD1. The CDR3 has 13 residues. V lost 6 bases and J lost 6; bases outside the gene matches: 5. Germline values: CDR1 MGHDK, CDR2 SYGVNS. CDR3 amino acids: CASRDRGAGEQYF. The CDR3 DNA sequence: TGTGCCAGCAGGGACAGGGGGGCAGGCGAGCAGTACTTC.

This clonotype was counted a few times. The chain couples TRBV20-1 to TRBJ2-1; 13 nucleotides agree with TRBD2. The CDR3 sequence is 18 residues long. Germline V gene sequence: CDR1 DFQATT, CDR2 SNEGSKA (reference sequence). The V gene end was trimmed by 3 bases and the J gene end by 0 bases; junction bases not matched to a gene: 8. The CDR3 spells CSASHPGLAGSSYNEQFF. As DNA, the CDR3 is TGCAGTGCTAGTCACCCGGGACTAGCGGGGAGCTCCTACAATGAGCAGTTCTTC.

The table lists this clonotype with many counts. The J gene is TRBJ2-5, the V gene TRBV7-9; TRBD2 matches at 10 bases. CDR3 size: 13 residues. Germline CDR1 and CDR2: SEHNR and FQNEAQ (reference sequence). Trimming cost V 6 bases and J 5 bases; bases outside gene matches: 3. The DNA for the CDR3 is TGTGCCAGCAGGAGCGGGGGGGCTGAGACCCAGTACTTC. Translated, it gives CASRSGGAETQYF.